One and the same sample provided the 25 T cell receptor beta chains below, sequenced in a study of T-cell reconstitution after alpha-beta-depleted transplantation in children. Unique molecular identifiers were used to barcode this TCRbeta library. Each CDR3 protein is one row after TCRdb ran MiXCR on the PCR reads. The data contain a few hundred thousand distinct CDR3 sequences, roughly 30% of them singletons. Here the sequenced sample was PBMCs, taken before TCRalphabeta/CD19-depleted stem cell transplant. The source is a boy younger than two with Wiskott-Aldrich syndrome, due to receive a stem cell transplant.

This chain connects TRBV18 to TRBJ2-5; D is unresolved. Trimming cost V 3 bases and J 0 bases, with 20 bases left between them. The CDR3 length is 18 residues. The germline gives CDR1 KGHSH, CDR2 LQKENI. The CDR3 DNA reads TGTGCCAGCTCACCTTTTCCGCGCCAGAGGAGATACCAAGAGACCCAGTACTTC. Translation: CASSPFPRQRRYQETQYF.

This clonotype was seen more than once but under ten times. The chain joins TRBV5-1 to TRBJ2-6; D is undetermined. Germline V gene lookup returns CDR1 SGHRS and CDR2 YFSETQ. The CDR3 sequence is 15 residues long. Deletions cut 5 bases from V and 0 bases from J, with 9 bases between. CDR3 loop: CASSDLSSGANVLTF. The CDR3 DNA sequence: TGCGCCAGCAGTGACCTAAGCTCTGGGGCCAACGTCCTGACTTTC.

This clonotype was seen a few times. V usage is TRBV5-1 and J usage is TRBJ2-1; no firm D call. Germline lookup yields CDR1 SGHRS and CDR2 YFSETQ. Trimming removed 0 bases at V and 7 bases at J, with 11 bases between. There are 14 residues in the CDR3. DNA of the CDR3: TGCGCCAGCAGCTTGGTTCTTAGTAGGAATGAGCAGTTCTTC. As protein: CASSLVLSRNEQFF.

About this clonotype itself: In this CDR3 the conserved last residue, phenylalanine or tryptophan, is missing, so a read error is likely. This sequence joins TRBV29-1 and TRBJ1-2; D call uncertain. CDR1 SQVTM and CDR2 ANQGSEA come from the germline V gene. The V end was cut by 4 bases, the J end by 0 bases, with 6 bases between. The CDR3 length is 12 residues. CDR3 protein: CSVVKANYGYTL. The CDR3, as DNA: TGCAGCGTTGTGAAGGCTAACTATGGCTACACCTTG.

The J gene is TRBJ2-5, the V gene TRBV24-1, with TRBD2 matching over 8 bases. This CDR3 contains 13 residues. Losses at the gene ends were 7 bases for V and 5 bases for J; bases not matched to a gene: 5. CDR1 and CDR2 (germline): KGHDR, SFDVKD. CDR3 region: CATSGLAGETQYF. The CDR3 DNA follows: TGTGCCACCAGCGGACTAGCCGGGGAGACCCAGTACTTC.

This clonotype was observed a handful of times. The chain joins TRBV20-1 to TRBJ1-6; D is possibly TRBD1 (5 bases). The V gene lost 1 base and the J gene lost 0 bases, with 13 bases spanning the gap. Germline CDR1 DFQATT, CDR2 SNEGSKA (reference sequence). This CDR3 is 17 amino acids long. CDR3 protein: CSARATEISSYNSPLHF. CDR3 DNA sequence: TGCAGTGCTAGAGCGACAGAAATTAGCTCCTATAATTCACCCCTCCACTTT.

The chain employs TRBV7-7 and TRBJ2-1; D unclear. Trimming pared 2 bases from V and 6 bases from J, leaving 8 bases between. Germline-derived CDR1 and CDR2 are SSHAT and FNYEAQ (reference sequence). This CDR3 spans 13 amino acids. CDR3 coding DNA: TGTGCCAGCAGCTTACGGGCTAGCAATGAGCAGTTCTTC. Translated, it gives CASSLRASNEQFF.

This clonotype has only a few counts. V usage is TRBV5-1 and J usage is TRBJ2-6, with D unresolved. Germline CDR1 is SGHRS and CDR2 is YFSETQ. The V end lost 0 bases, the J end lost 0 bases, and 10 bases lay between the germline ends. This CDR3 is 17 amino acids long. CDR3 DNA sequence: TGCGCCAGCAGCTTGGCCGGTTGGGACTCTGGGGCCAACGTCCTGACTTTC. The encoded protein is CASSLAGWDSGANVLTF.

This clonotype was recorded a few times. The chain links TRBV4-1 to TRBJ2-5; D unresolved. Trimming pared 5 bases from V and 3 bases from J, leaving 13 bases between. The germline V gene encodes CDR1 MGHRA and CDR2 YSYEKL. This CDR3 has 14 amino acids. The CDR3 protein is CASSTPWEEETQYF. CDR3 sequence (DNA): TGCGCCAGCAGCACACCTTGGGAAGAAGAGACCCAGTACTTC.

This clonotype was observed a few times. V is TRBV7-3 and J is TRBJ2-3, with 10 bases matching TRBD2. CDR1 SGHTA and CDR2 FQGTGA come from the germline V gene. J gave up 4 bases and V 1 base, and 2 bases lay outside the gene matches. The CDR3 covers 15 residues. CDR3 DNA sequence: TGTGCCAGCAGCTTAAGAGCGGGAGGGCCAGATACGCAGTATTTT. Protein product: CASSLRAGGPDTQYF. The full variable domain, in which reference TRBV7-3 and TRBJ2-3 provide the parts outside the CDR3, is GAGVSQTPSNKVTEKGKYVELRCDPISGHTALYWYRQSLGQGPEFLIYFQGTGAADDSGLPNDRFFAVRPEGSVSTLKIQRTERGDSAVYLCASSLRAGGPDTQYFGPGTRLTVL.

The chain employs TRBV20-1 and TRBJ2-3, with 9 bases lining up with TRBD2. V dropped 1 base and J dropped 3; count of bases not matched to a gene: 23. Per the germline V gene, CDR1 is DFQATT and CDR2 is SNEGSKA (reference sequence). The CDR3 contains 21 residues. The DNA of the CDR3 is TGCAGTGCTAGAGCCTGGAGGGTTTTAGCGGGAGTTCGGGGCGTTACAGATACGCAGTATTTT. It translates to CSARAWRVLAGVRGVTDTQYF.

This clonotype was picked up many times. The genes are TRBV24-1 and TRBJ2-1; D ambiguous. V shed 4 bases and J shed 7 bases, with 13 bases lying between them. This CDR3 is built from 14 residues. CDR1 KGHDR and CDR2 SFDVKD come from the germline V gene. This CDR3 reads CATSDPLRSNEQFF. For the CDR3, the DNA is TGTGCCACCAGTGACCCGCTGAGGTCAAATGAGCAGTTCTTC.

For the CDR3, the DNA is TGTGCCAGCAGTTTAGTGGACATGAACACTGAAGCTTTCTTT. This sequence encodes CASSLVDMNTEAFF. V usage is TRBV12-3 or TRBV12-4 and J usage is TRBJ1-1, with D maybe TRBD1 (5 bases). Between the trimmed V and J ends, which lost 1 base and 0 bases, there was a span of 6 bases. The CDR3 has 14 residues.

This chain uses TRBV6-5 with TRBJ2-5; D not certain. Per germline, CDR1 MNHEY and CDR2 SVGAGI. This CDR3 is 15 amino acids long. Trimming removed 3 bases at V and 4 bases at J, with 15 bases between. This CDR3 reads CASSYEVASRETQYF. The CDR3 nucleotides read TGTGCCAGCAGTTATGAGGTAGCCTCCCGAGAGACCCAGTACTTC.

This clonotype showed up just a few times. V gene TRBV20-1 combines with J gene TRBJ2-3, with 9 bases aligning to TRBD2. The CDR3 covers 14 residues. The ends lost 3 bases at V and 4 bases at J; junction bases unmatched: 5. Per germline, CDR1 DFQATT and CDR2 SNEGSKA (reference sequence). CDR3 amino acids: CSASAGGRADTQYF. CDR3 DNA: TGCAGTGCTAGTGCCGGCGGGAGGGCAGATACGCAGTATTTT.

The chain links TRBV2 to TRBJ2-7, with D maybe TRBD1 (5 bases). Germline lookup yields CDR1 SNHLY and CDR2 FYNNEI. Trimming shortened V by 5 bases and J by 3 bases, and 14 bases separated the two germline ends. CDR3 length: 14 residues. The CDR3 loop reads CASSFETANYEQYF. CDR3 sequence (DNA): TGTGCCAGCAGTTTCGAGACAGCAAACTACGAGCAGTACTTC.

V and J are TRBV20-1 and TRBJ2-7; D may be TRBD1 (6 bases). Trimming cost V 7 bases and J 4 bases, with 14 bases left between them. Per germline, CDR1 DFQATT and CDR2 SNEGSKA (reference sequence). This CDR3 spans 12 amino acids. The CDR3 protein is CSGHRVGYEQYF. CDR3 nucleotides: TGCAGTGGTCACAGGGTCGGGTACGAGCAGTACTTC.

V gene TRBV5-1 combines with J gene TRBJ2-3; possibly TRBD1 for D (5 bases). Germline V gene data show CDR1 as SGHRS and CDR2 as YFSETQ. This CDR3 is 17 amino acids long. V lost 1 base and J lost 2, with 17 bases in between. CDR3 amino acids: CASSLIWTPKNTDTQYF. The CDR3, as DNA: TGCGCCAGCAGCTTGATCTGGACACCTAAAAACACAGATACGCAGTATTTT.

V gene TRBV9 combines with J gene TRBJ2-5, with D perhaps matching TRBD1 (5 bases). Trimming shortened V by 3 bases and J by 5 bases, and 11 bases separated the two germline ends. The germline CDR1 and CDR2 sequences are SGDLS and YYNGEE. The CDR3 is 13 residues long. In DNA, the CDR3 is TGTGCCAGCAGCGCAGGGATGTGGGAGACCCAGTACTTC. It codes for CASSAGMWETQYF.

The chain links TRBV12-3 or TRBV12-4 to TRBJ2-7; 8 nucleotides agree with TRBD2. The CDR3 is made up of 13 amino acids. With 6 bases clipped from V and 5 bases from J, the junction kept 6 bases outside the gene matches. The CDR3 region has the DNA TGTGCCAGCAGCCTTACTAGCGGACACGAGCAGTACTTC. Protein: CASSLTSGHEQYF.

The V and J genes are TRBV30 and TRBJ2-1; D might be TRBD1 (6 bases). V was cut by 2 bases and J by 6 bases, with 14 bases left in between. CDR1 is GTSNPN and CDR2 is SVGIG in the germline V gene (reference sequence). This CDR3 spans 14 amino acids. This chain's CDR3 is CAWSPGTTFNEQFF. The CDR3 DNA sequence: TGTGCCTGGAGTCCCGGGACAACCTTCAATGAGCAGTTCTTC.

This chain links TRBV27 with TRBJ2-7; 11 bases match TRBD2. Germline lookup yields CDR1 MNHEY and CDR2 SMNVEV (reference sequence). With 2 bases clipped from V and 7 bases from J, the junction kept 10 bases outside the gene matches. The length of the CDR3 is 16 residues. Here the CDR3 reads CASSLSLAGGRVEQYF. The CDR3 DNA follows: TGTGCCAGCAGTTTAAGCCTAGCGGGAGGCCGCGTGGAGCAGTACTTC.

The V and J genes are TRBV7-2 and TRBJ2-1; TRBD2 agrees at 10 bases. This CDR3 has 14 amino acids. The germline gives CDR1 SGHTA, CDR2 FQGNSA. Trimming cost V 6 bases and J 8 bases; bases outside gene matches: 7. CDR3 in DNA: TGTGCCAGCAGTGAGAGCGGGAGGGAGGATGAGCAGTTCTTC. Protein sequence: CASSESGREDEQFF.

The genes are TRBV3-1 and TRBJ1-2; D not resolved. Germline values: CDR1 LGHDT, CDR2 YNNKEL (reference sequence). The CDR3 contains 12 residues. Trimming pared 3 bases from V and 6 bases from J, leaving 8 bases between. CDR3 bases: TGTGCCAGCAGCCATCAATCCGATGGCTACACCTTC. Its protein product is CASSHQSDGYTF.

V and J are TRBV11-2 and TRBJ2-3; a possible D gene is TRBD1 (6 bases). V lost 4 bases and J lost 1, with 15 bases in between. The CDR3 has 16 residues. Germline CDR1 reads SGHAT; CDR2 reads FQNNGV. CDR3 coding DNA: TGTGCCAGCAGCTGGGGGCAGGGGATTGGCACAGATACGCAGTATTTT. Protein: CASSWGQGIGTDTQYF. The full variable domain, rest sourced from reference TRBV11-2 and TRBJ2-3, is EAGVAQSPRYKIIEKRQSVAFWCNPISGHATLYWYQQILGQGPKLLIQFQNNGVVDDSQLPKDRFSAERLKGVDSTLKIQPAKLEDSAVYLCASSWGQGIGTDTQYFGPGTRLTVL.